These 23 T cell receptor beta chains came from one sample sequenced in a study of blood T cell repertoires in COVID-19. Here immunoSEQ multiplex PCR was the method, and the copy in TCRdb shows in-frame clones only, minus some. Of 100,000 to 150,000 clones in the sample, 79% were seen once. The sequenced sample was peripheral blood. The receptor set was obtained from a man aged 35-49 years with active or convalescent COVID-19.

The chain's CDR3 is CASSPDSPSRPQHF. The CDR3 DNA follows: TGTGCCAGCTCACCAGACAGCCCTAGTCGCCCCCAGCATTTT. The chain carries TRBV18 and TRBJ1-5; a possible D gene is TRBD1 (5 bases). The germline gives CDR1 KGHSH, CDR2 LQKENI. V was cut by 2 bases and J by 10 bases, with 15 bases left in between. This CDR3 has 14 amino acids. Together with reference TRBV18 and TRBJ1-5, the CDR3 gives the full variable domain: NAGVMQNPRHLVRRRGQEARLRCSPMKGHSHVYWYRQLPEEGLKFMVYLQKENIIDESGMPKERFSAEFPKEGPSILRIQQVVRGDSAAYFCASSPDSPSRPQHFGDGTRLSIL.

Written as DNA, the CDR3 is TGTGCCAGCATCCAGGACAGGGACTATGGCTACACCTTC. Translating it yields CASIQDRDYGYTF. The chain recombines TRBV12-3 or TRBV12-4 with TRBJ1-2; 8 bases are a match to TRBD1. V trimming: 7 bases; J trimming: 3 bases; junction bases outside the gene matches: 4. The CDR3 is made up of 13 amino acids.

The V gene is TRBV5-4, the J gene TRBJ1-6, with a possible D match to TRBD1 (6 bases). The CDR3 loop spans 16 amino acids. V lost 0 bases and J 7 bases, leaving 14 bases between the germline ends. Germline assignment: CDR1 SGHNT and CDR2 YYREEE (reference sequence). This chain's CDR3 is CASSLGSGVGNSPLHF. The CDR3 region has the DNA TGTGCCAGCAGCTTGGGATCAGGGGTGGGGAATTCACCCCTCCACTTT. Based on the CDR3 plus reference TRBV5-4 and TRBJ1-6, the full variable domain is ETGVTQSPTHLIKTRGQQVTLRCSSQSGHNTVSWYQQALGQGPQFIFQYYREEENGRGNFPPRFSGLQFPNYSSELNVNALELDDSALYLCASSLGSGVGNSPLHFGNGTRLTVT.

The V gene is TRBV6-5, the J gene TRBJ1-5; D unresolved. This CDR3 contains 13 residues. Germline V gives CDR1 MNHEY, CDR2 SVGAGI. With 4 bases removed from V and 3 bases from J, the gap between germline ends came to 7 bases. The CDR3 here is CASSSSPNQPQHF. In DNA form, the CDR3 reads TGTGCCAGCAGTTCTTCCCCCAATCAGCCCCAGCATTTT.

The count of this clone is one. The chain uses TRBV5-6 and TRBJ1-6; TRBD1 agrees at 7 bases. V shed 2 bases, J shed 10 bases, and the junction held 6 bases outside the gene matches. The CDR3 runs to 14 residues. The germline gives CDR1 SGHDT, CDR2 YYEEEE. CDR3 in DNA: TGTGCCAGCAGCTTCGACAGGGTAGGATCACCCCTCCACTTT. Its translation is CASSFDRVGSPLHF. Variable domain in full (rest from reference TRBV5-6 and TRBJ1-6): DAGVTQSPTHLIKTRGQQVTLRCSPKSGHDTVSWYQQALGQGPQFIFQYYEEEERQRGNFPDRFSGHQFPNYSSELNVNALLLGDSALYLCASSFDRVGSPLHFGNGTRLTVT.

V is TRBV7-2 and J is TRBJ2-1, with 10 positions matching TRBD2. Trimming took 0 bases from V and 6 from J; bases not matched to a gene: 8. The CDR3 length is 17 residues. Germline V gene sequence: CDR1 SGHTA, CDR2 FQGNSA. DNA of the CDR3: TGTGCCAGCAGCTTAGCAAAGGGACTAGCGTTCCTCAATGAGCAGTTCTTC. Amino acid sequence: CASSLAKGLAFLNEQFF.

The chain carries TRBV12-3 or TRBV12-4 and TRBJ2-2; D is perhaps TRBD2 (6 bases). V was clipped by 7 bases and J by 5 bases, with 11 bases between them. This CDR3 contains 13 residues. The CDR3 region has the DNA TGTGCCAGCACCTTACGGGAGACCGGGGAGCTGTTTTTT. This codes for CASTLRETGELFF.

This CDR3 reads CSASWDRGTEAFF. In DNA form, the CDR3 reads TGCAGTGCTAGTTGGGACAGGGGGACTGAAGCTTTCTTT. J is TRBJ1-1 and V is TRBV20-1, with 11 bases fitting TRBD1. This CDR3 comprises 13 residues. The V and J ends lost 3 bases and 5 bases, in that order; junction bases with no gene match: 2. CDR1 and CDR2 from the germline V gene are DFQATT and SNEGSKA (reference sequence).

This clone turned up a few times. In DNA form, the CDR3 reads TGCGCCAGCAGCCAACCGTCCGGGACTAGCGGGGGGGCGGGTAATGAGCAGTTCTTC. It codes for CASSQPSGTSGGAGNEQFF. The chain has TRBV4-1 and TRBJ2-1; TRBD2 matches 16 bases. The CDR3 is 19 amino acids. V lost 2 bases to trimming and J lost 7 bases; unmatched junction nucleotides: 11. CDR1 and CDR2 (germline): MGHRA, YSYEKL.

The CDR3 region has the DNA TGTGCCAGCAGTGTGGCCGGGAAAACCGACATTCAGTACTTC. Translating gives CASSVAGKTDIQYF. The chain couples TRBV6-1 to TRBJ2-4, with D tentatively TRBD2 (5 bases). V lost 4 bases and J lost 8, with 15 bases in between. The germline gives CDR1 MNHNS, CDR2 SASEGT. The CDR3 loop spans 14 amino acids.

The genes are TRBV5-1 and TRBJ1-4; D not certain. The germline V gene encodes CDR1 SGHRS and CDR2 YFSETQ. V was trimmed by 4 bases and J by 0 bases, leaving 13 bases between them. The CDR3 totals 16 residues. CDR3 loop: CASSPPLGSTNEKLFF. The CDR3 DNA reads TGCGCCAGCAGCCCACCCCTCGGGTCAACTAATGAAAAACTGTTTTTT.

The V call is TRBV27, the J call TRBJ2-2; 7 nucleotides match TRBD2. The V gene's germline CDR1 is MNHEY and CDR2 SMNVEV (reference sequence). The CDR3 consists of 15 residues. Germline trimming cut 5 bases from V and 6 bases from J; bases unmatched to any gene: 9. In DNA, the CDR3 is TGTGCCAGCAGTGCCTCCCCTGGGAGGGCCGGGGAGCTGTTTTTT. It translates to CASSASPGRAGELFF.

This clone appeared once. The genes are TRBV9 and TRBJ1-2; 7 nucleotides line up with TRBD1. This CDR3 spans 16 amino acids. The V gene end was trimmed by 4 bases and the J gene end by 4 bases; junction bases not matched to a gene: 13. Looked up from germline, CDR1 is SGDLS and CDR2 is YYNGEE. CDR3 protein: CASSPSGQIGPYGYTF. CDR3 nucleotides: TGTGCCAGCAGCCCCTCGGGACAGATCGGACCCTATGGCTACACCTTC. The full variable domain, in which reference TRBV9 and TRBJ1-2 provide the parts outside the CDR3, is DSGVTQTPKHLITATGQRVTLRCSPRSGDLSVYWYQQSLDQGLQFLIQYYNGEERAKGNILERFSAQQFPDLHSELNLSSLELGDSALYFCASSPSGQIGPYGYTFGSGTRLTVV.

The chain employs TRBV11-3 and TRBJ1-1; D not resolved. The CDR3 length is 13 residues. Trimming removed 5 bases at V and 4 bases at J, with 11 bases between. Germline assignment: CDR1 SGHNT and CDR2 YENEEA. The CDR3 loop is CASSISYSTEAFF. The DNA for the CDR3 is TGTGCCAGCAGCATTAGTTACAGCACTGAAGCTTTCTTT.

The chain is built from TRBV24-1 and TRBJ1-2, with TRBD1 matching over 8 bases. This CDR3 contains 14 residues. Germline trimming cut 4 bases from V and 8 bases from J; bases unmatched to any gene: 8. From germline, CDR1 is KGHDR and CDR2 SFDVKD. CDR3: CATSDPDRAHGYTF. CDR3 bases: TGTGCCACCAGTGACCCGGACAGGGCCCACGGCTACACCTTC.

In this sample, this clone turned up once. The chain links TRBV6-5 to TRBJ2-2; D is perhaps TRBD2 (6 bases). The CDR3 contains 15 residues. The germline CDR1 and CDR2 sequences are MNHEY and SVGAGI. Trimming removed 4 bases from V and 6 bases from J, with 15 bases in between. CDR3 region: CASSSPGTGAGELFF. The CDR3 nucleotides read TGTGCCAGCAGTTCCCCAGGGACGGGGGCCGGGGAGCTGTTTTTT.

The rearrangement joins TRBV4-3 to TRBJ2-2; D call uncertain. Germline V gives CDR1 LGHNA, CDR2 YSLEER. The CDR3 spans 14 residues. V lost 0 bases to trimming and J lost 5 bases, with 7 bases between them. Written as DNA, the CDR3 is TGCGCCAGCAGCCAAGAAGAGGAGACCGGGGAGCTGTTTTTT. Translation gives CASSQEEETGELFF.

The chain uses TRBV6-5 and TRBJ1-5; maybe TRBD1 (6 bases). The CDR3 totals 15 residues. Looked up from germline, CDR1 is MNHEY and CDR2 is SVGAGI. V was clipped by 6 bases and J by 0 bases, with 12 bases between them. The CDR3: CASRPDSYSNQPQHF. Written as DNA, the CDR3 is TGTGCCAGCAGGCCGGACAGCTATAGCAATCAGCCCCAGCATTTT.

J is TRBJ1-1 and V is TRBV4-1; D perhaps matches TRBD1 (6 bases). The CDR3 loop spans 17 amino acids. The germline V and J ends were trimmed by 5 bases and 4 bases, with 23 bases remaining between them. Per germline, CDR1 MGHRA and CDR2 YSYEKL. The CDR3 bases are TGCGCCAGCAGCGTACGGGACGTCGGGACATCGGTCACTGAAGCTTTCTTT. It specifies CASSVRDVGTSVTEAFF.

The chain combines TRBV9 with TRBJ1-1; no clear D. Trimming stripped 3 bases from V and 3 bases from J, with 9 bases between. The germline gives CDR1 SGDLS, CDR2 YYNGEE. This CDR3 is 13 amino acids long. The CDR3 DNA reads TGTGCCAGCAGCGGATACACCGACACTGAAGCTTTCTTT. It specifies CASSGYTDTEAFF.

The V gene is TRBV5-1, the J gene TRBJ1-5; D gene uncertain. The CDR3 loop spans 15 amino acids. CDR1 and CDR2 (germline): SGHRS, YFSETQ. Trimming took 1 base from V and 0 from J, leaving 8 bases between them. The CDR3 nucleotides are TGCGCCAGCAGCTTGACAGACGGTAGCAATCAGCCCCAGCATTTT. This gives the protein CASSLTDGSNQPQHF.

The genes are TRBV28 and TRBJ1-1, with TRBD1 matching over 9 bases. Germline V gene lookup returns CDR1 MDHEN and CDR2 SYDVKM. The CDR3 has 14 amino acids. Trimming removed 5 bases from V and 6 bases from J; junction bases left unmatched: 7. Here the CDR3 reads CASSLGQGWSEAFF. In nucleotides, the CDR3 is TGTGCCAGCAGTCTAGGACAGGGGTGGTCTGAAGCTTTCTTT.

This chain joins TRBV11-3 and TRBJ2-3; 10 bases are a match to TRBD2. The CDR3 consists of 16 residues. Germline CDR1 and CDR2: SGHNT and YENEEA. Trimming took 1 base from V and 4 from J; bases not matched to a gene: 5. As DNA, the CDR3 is TGTGCCAGCAGCTTAGTTCTACTAGCGGGGTCAGATACGCAGTATTTT. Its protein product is CASSLVLLAGSDTQYF. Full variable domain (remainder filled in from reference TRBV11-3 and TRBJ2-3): EAGVVQSPRYKIIEKKQPVAFWCNPISGHNTLYWYLQNLGQGPELLIRYENEEAVDDSQLPKDRFSAERLKGVDSTLKIQPAELGDSAVYLCASSLVLLAGSDTQYFGPGTRLTVL.